The rows below give T cell receptor beta chains drawn from one sample of a study of T cell responses to AZD1222 COVID-19 vaccine. Some clones are missing from TCRdb's copy, which holds only in-frame ones; the method was immunoSEQ multiplex PCR. The data contain roughly 130,000 clones, approximately 88% of them singletons. Specimen: peripheral blood, collected on day 0 of MenACWY control vaccination. All receptors come from an adult in good health. CDR3s leave out the opening cysteine and the closing phenylalanine or tryptophan. Fields, in order: J gene, D gene, V gene, CDR3 protein. A D gene is named only where the DNA matches it firmly.

TRBJ1-3,-,TRBV15,ATSRERGGGRNTIY
TRBJ2-3,-,TRBV28,ASSLNYVSAQY
TRBJ2-7,-,TRBV4-1,ASSQDTSYEQY
TRBJ2-1,TRBD1,TRBV27,ASSNGQGHRSYNEQF
TRBJ2-1,TRBD2,TRBV24-1,ATSARGRSYNEQF
TRBJ1-5,-,TRBV6-5,ASSPRGERNQPQH
TRBJ1-1,TRBD1,TRBV5-4,ASSSGQGDEAF
TRBJ2-3,TRBD2,TRBV2,ASRGTSGITDTQY
TRBJ1-1,-,TRBV6-6,ASSKEGYTEAF
TRBJ2-7,TRBD2,TRBV25-1,ASSERTSSYEQY
TRBJ2-7,-,TRBV5-1,ASSLAGSSYEQY
TRBJ1-1,TRBD1,TRBV4-1,ASSQARGAEAF
TRBJ1-2,-,TRBV7-9,ASSETVNYGYT
TRBJ2-1,-,TRBV10-1,ASSDFYNEQF
TRBJ1-1,-,TRBV2,ASSFLQDSEAF
TRBJ2-3,TRBD2,TRBV5-1,ASSRGLAGSTDTQY
TRBJ1-5,-,TRBV30,AFSRGGNQPQH
TRBJ1-2,-,TRBV7-9,ASSSTGRGGYT
TRBJ2-2,TRBD2,TRBV28,ASSFRTSGRTGELF
TRBJ2-1,-,TRBV5-1,ASRVRARSYNEQF
TRBJ1-1,-,TRBV28,ASSPWGEAEAF
TRBJ2-7,-,TRBV6-7,ASSLRERQGVYEQY
TRBJ1-5,-,TRBV24-1,ATSDFSGESGPQH
TRBJ1-5,-,TRBV5-1,ASSLAGRSNQPQH
TRBJ1-1,-,TRBV7-9,ASSLTTGNTEAF
TRBJ2-3,-,TRBV13,ASSPSGGRGTDTQY
TRBJ2-7,TRBD1,TRBV2,ASSERGRSYEQY
TRBJ1-5,TRBD1,TRBV2,ASRGGRGAQPQH
TRBJ2-1,-,TRBV9,ASSPTGGAYNEQF
TRBJ1-2,-,TRBV6-5,GTELYGYT
TRBJ2-2,TRBD2,TRBV10-3,AISSMTSGITGELF
TRBJ2-5,-,TRBV5-1,ASSFMETQY
TRBJ1-3,-,TRBV11-2,ASSLGQNGNTIY
TRBJ2-7,-,TRBV2,ASSFTDYEQY
TRBJ2-7,TRBD2,TRBV5-1,ASSLQSLAGAYEQY
TRBJ2-7,-,TRBV19,ASSRGGNYEQY
TRBJ1-3,-,TRBV11-2,ASSPRHRSSGNTIY
TRBJ1-6,-,TRBV19,ASNGILNSPLH
TRBJ2-2,-,TRBV5-1,ASSSSDSSWGGELF
TRBJ2-7,TRBD2,TRBV2,ASTRGLASYEQY
TRBJ2-6,-,TRBV12-2,ASRLEGRPGANVLT
TRBJ1-2,-,TRBV15,ATANLYGYT
TRBJ1-2,-,TRBV9,ASRGTDGYT
TRBJ2-7,-,TRBV3-1/TRBV3-2,ASSQRSGYEQY
TRBJ1-2,-,TRBV14,ASSQDSVFGGYT
TRBJ1-1,-,TRBV27,ASSTSRYGFTEAF
TRBJ2-7,TRBD1,TRBV5-4,ASSLSRGHYEQY
TRBJ2-1,-,TRBV6-5,ASSYSGQWYNEQF
TRBJ1-2,-,TRBV19,ASSIEGTTHRGYT
TRBJ1-3,TRBD1,TRBV18,ASSPDRAGNTIY
TRBJ2-7,-,TRBV5-1,ASSVDRNSYEQY